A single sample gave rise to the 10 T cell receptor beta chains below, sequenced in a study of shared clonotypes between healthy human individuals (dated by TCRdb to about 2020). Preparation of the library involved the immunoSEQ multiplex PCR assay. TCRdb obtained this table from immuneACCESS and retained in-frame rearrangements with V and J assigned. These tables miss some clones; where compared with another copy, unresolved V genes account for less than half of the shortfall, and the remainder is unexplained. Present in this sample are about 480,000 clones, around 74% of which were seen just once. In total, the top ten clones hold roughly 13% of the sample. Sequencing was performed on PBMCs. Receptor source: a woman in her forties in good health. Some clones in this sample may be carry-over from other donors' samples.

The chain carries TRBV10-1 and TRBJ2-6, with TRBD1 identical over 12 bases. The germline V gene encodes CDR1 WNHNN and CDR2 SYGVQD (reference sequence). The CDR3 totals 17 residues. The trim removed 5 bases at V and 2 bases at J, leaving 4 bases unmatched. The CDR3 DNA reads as TGCGCCAGCAGTTCCGGGACAGGGGGCGCTGGGGCCAACGTCCTGACTTTC. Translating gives CASSSGTGGAGANVLTF.

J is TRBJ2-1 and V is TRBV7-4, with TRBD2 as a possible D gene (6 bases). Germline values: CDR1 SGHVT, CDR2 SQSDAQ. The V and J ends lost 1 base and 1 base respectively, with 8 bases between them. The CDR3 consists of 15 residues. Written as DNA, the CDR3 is TGTGCCAGCAGCTTAGGGGGGGTTTCCTACAATGAGCAGTTCTTC. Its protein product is CASSLGGVSYNEQFF.

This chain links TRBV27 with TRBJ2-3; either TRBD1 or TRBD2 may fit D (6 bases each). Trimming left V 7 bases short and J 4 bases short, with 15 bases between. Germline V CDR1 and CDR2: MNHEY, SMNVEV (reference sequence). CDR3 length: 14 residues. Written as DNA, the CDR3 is TGTGCCAGCAAAAGGGGGAGGTTTCCAGATACGCAGTATTTT. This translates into CASKRGRFPDTQYF.

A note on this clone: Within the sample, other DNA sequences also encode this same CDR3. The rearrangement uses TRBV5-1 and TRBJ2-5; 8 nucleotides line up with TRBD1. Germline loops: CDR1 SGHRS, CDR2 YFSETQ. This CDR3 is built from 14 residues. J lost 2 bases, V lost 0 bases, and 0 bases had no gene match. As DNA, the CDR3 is TGCGCCAGCAGCTTGGGACAGGGGCAAGAGACCCAGTACTTC. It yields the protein CASSLGQGQETQYF.

As DNA, the CDR3 is TGTGCCAGCAGCGTCAACCCCGGGGCCCTGGGGGATGAGCAGTTCTTC. Its translation: CASSVNPGALGDEQFF. The V call is TRBV9, the J call TRBJ2-1; either TRBD1 or TRBD2 may supply D (5 bases each). The V gene's germline CDR1 is SGDLS and CDR2 YYNGEE. V was trimmed by 2 bases and J by 8 bases, leaving 20 bases between them. The length of the CDR3 is 16 residues.

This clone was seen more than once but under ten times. The CDR3 loop reads CASSHPGGGTDTQYF. The CDR3, as DNA: TGTGCCAGCAGCCACCCGGGGGGAGGCACAGATACGCAGTATTTT. This chain joins TRBV5-4 and TRBJ2-3; 7 bases match TRBD2. J lost 1 base, V lost 4 bases, and 6 bases had no gene match. Germline loops: CDR1 SGHNT, CDR2 YYREEE (reference sequence). The CDR3 has 15 amino acids.

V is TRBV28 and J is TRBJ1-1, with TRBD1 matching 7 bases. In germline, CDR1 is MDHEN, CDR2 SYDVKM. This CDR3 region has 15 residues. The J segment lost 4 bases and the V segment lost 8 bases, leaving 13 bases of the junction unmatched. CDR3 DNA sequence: TGTGCCAGCCAACCACAGGGGAGAAGTAGCACTGAAGCTTTCTTT. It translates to CASQPQGRSSTEAFF.

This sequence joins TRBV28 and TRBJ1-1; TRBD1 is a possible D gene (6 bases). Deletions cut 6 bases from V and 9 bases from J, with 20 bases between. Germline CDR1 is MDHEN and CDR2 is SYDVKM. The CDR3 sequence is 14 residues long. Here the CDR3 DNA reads TGTGCCAGCAGCCCTCCCGGGACGGGACAAAAAGCTTTCTTT. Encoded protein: CASSPPGTGQKAFF.

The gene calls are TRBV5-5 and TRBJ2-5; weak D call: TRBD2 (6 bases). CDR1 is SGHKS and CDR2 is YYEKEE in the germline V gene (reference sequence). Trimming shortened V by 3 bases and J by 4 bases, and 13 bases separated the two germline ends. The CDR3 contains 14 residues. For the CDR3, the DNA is TGTGCCAGCAGCTCCCCCCGGGGGACAGAGACCCAGTACTTC. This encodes CASSSPRGTETQYF.

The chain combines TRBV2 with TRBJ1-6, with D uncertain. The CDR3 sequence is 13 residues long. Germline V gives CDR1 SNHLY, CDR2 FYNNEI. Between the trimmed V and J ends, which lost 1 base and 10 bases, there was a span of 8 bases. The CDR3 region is CASSEGDHSPLHF. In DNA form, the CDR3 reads TGTGCCAGCAGTGAAGGGGATCACTCACCCCTCCACTTT.